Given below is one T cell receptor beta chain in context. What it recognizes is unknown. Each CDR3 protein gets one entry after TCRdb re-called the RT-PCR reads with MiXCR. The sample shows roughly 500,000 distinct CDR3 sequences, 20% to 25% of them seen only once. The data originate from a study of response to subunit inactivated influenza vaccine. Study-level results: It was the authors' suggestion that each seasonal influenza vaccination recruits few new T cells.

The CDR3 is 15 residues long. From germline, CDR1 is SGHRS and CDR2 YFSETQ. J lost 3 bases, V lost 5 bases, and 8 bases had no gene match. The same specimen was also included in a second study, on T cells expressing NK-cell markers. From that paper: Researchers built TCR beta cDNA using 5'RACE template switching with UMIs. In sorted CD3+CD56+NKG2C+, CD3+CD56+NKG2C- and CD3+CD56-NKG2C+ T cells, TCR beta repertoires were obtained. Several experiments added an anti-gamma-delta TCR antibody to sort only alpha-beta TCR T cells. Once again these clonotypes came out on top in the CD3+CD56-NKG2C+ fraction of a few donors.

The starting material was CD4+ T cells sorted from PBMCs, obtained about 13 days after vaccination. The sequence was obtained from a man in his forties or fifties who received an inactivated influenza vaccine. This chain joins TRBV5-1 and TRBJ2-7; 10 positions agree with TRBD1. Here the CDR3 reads CASSRTGGSLYEQYF. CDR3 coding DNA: TGCGCCAGCAGTAGGACAGGGGGTTCTCTCTACGAGCAGTACTTC.